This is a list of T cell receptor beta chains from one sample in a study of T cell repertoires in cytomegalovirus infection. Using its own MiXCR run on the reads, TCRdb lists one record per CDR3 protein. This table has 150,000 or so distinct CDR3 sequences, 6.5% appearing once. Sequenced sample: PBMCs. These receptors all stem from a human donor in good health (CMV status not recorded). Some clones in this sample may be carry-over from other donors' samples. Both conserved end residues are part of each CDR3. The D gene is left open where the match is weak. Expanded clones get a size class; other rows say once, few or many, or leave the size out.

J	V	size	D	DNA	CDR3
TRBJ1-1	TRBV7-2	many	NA	TGTGCCAGCAGCTTAGGGAGGGCGAGCACTGAAGCTTTCTTT	CASSLGRASTEAFF
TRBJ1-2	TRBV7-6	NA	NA	TGTGCCAGCAGCTTAGATCGGGGCTACACCTTC	CASSLDRGYTF
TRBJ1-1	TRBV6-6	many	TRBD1	TGTGCCAGCAGACGGGACAGGGATGCTGGTGAAGCTTTCTTT	CASRRDRDAGEAFF
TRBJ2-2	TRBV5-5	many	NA	TGTGCCAGCAGCTTGGGGGTCACCGGGGAGCTGTTTTTT	CASSLGVTGELFF
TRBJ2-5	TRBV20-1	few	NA	TGCAGTGCTAGGATCACTCTGGAGACCCAGTACTTC	CSARITLETQYF
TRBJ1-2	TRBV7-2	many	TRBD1	TGTGCCAGCAGCTGGGGACAGGGACTGAGCTATGGCTACACCTTC	CASSWGQGLSYGYTF
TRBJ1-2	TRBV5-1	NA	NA	TGCGCCAGCAGCGATCCCGGGACGAGCTATGGCTACACCTTC	CASSDPGTSYGYTF
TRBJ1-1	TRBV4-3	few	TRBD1	TGCGCCAGCAGCCAAGATCTTAACAGGGGGCGAGGCACTGAAGCTTTCTTT	CASSQDLNRGRGTEAFF
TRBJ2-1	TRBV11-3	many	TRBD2	TGTGCCAGCAGCTTAGCTTCCGGACTAGCGGGGGGCGAGCAGTTCTTC	CASSLASGLAGGEQFF
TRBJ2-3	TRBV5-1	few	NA	TGCGCCAGCAGCTGGGGCGGCCGAGAGGATACGCAGTATTTT	CASSWGGREDTQYF
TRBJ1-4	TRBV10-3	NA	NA	TGTGCCATCAGTGAGCGGGGGGTAGCAACTAATGAAAAACTGTTTTTT	CAISERGVATNEKLFF
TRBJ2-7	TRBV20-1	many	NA	TGCAGTGCTAGAGTTAGGGGGGGCCAGGGGGCGCGCACCTACGAGCAGTACTTC	CSARVRGGQGARTYEQYF
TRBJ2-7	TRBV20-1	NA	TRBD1	TGCAGTGCTAGTCGGACAGGGAACTCCTACGAGCAGTACTTC	CSASRTGNSYEQYF
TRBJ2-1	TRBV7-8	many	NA	TGTGCCAGCAGCTCTCAGGGGCGTGGGGAGCAGTTCTTC	CASSSQGRGEQFF
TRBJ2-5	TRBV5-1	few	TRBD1	TGCGCCAGCAGCTTGGAAGGGGGCCTTGAGACCCAGTACTTC	CASSLEGGLETQYF
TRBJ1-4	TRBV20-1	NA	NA	TGCAGTGCTAGAGCTCAGCCAGTAAATGAAAAACTGTTTTTT	CSARAQPVNEKLFF
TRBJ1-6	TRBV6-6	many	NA	TGTGCCAGCATGCAGAATTCACCCCTCCACTTT	CASMQNSPLHF
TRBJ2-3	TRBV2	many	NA	TGTGCCACCCAGACAAGGTTGACAGATACGCAGTATTTT	CATQTRLTDTQYF
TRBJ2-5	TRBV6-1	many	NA	TGTGCCAGCAGTGAAATGGGGGGACAGCAAGAGACCCAGTACTTC	CASSEMGGQQETQYF
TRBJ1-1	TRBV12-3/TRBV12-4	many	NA	TGTGCCAGTGAGCCTTACAAAGCCGCTGGAGCTTTCTTT	CASEPYKAAGAFF
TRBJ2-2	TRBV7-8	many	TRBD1	TGTGCCAGCAGGCAAACAGGGGGCGCGGGCGGGGAGCTGTTTTTT	CASRQTGGAGGELFF
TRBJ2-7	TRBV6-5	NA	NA	TGTGCCAGCAATATTCAGGGTTTTCCACTCTCCTACGAGCAGTACTTC	CASNIQGFPLSYEQYF
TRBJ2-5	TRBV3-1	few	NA	TGTGCCAGCAGCCAAGGCGGGGGCGTCCAAGAGACCCAGTACTTC	CASSQGGGVQETQYF
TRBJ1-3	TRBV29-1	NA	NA	TGCAGCGTTGGTCACGGTTCTGGAAACACCATATATTTT	CSVGHGSGNTIYF
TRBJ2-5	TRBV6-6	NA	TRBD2	TGTGCCAGCATCCCAGGGCTAGCGGGGTACCCCGGGGGGGAGACCCAGTACTTC	CASIPGLAGYPGGETQYF
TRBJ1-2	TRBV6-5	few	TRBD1	TGTGCCAGCAGTTACTCGAGAACAGGGGAGAATGGCTACACCTTC	CASSYSRTGENGYTF
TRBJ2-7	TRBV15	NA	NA	TGTGCCACCAGCAGAGGGAGTGACTCCTACGAGCAGTACTTC	CATSRGSDSYEQYF
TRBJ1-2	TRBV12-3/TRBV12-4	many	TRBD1	TGTGCCAGCAGGGACAGGGTGAATGGCTACACCTTC	CASRDRVNGYTF
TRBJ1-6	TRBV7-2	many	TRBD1	TGTGCCAGCAGCTCCGACAGGGTCGGGCCTTCACCCCTCCACTTT	CASSSDRVGPSPLHF
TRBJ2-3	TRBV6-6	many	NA	TGTGCCAGCAGTTACAGGGGCAGACTACTACTCACAGATACGCAGTATTTT	CASSYRGRLLLTDTQYF
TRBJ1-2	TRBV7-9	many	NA	TGTGCCAGCAGTCCTAGCTATGGCTACACCTTC	CASSPSYGYTF
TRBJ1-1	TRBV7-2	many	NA	TGTGCCAGCAGCGAGGGTAGGGTCACTGAAGCTTTCTTT	CASSEGRVTEAFF
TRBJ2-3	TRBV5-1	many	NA	TGCGCCAGCAGCCCTACCATGGCAGATACGCAGTATTTT	CASSPTMADTQYF
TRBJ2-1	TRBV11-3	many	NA	TGTGCCAGCAGCTTATCGGTCCTTATAGGGGGTCGGGATATAACAGAGCAGTTCTTC	CASSLSVLIGGRDITEQFF
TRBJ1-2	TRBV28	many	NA	TGTGCCAGCAGTTCCATGTTACTCCGGACCGGAGGGTTCTATGGCTACACCTTC	CASSSMLLRTGGFYGYTF
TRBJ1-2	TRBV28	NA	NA	TGTGCCAGCAGGCGGACCATCGGCTATGGCTACACCTTC	CASRRTIGYGYTF
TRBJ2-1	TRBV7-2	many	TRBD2	TGTGCCAGCAGCTTAGATCTAGCGGGGGGGCGGCGCAATGAGCAGTTCTTC	CASSLDLAGGRRNEQFF
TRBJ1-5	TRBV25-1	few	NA	TGTGCCAGCAGTGGGCTGGTAAACCAGCCCCAGCATTTT	CASSGLVNQPQHF
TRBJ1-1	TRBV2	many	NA	TGTGCCAGCAGTCCAGGGGAGATCCCAAGGACTGAAGCTTTCTTT	CASSPGEIPRTEAFF
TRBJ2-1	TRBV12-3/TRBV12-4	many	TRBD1	TGTGCCAGCAGGAAGACCGGGACAGGTGGAGTCAATGAGCAGTTCTTC	CASRKTGTGGVNEQFF
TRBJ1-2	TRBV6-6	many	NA	TGTGCCAGCAGTCCCCCCGGGGCCGCTAGCTATGGCTACACCTTC	CASSPPGAASYGYTF
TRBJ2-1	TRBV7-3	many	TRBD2	TGTGCCAGCAGCCCCACTAGCGGGGGACCTATGAATGAGCAGTTCTTC	CASSPTSGGPMNEQFF
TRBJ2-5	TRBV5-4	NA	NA	TGTGCCAGCAGCTTAGGCCGAGGGGTACAAGAGACCCAGTACTTC	CASSLGRGVQETQYF
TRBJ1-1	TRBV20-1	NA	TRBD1	TGCAGTGCCCAAGACAGGGGGCGCGGCACTGAAGCTTTCTTT	CSAQDRGRGTEAFF
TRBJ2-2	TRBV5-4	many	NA	TGTGCCAGCAGCCCCGCGAGCATGCTCGGCACCGGGGAGCTGTTTTTT	CASSPASMLGTGELFF
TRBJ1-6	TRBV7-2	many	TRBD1	TGTGCCAGCAGCCCAGGGGGCCGCCTCTATAATTCACCCCTCCACTTT	CASSPGGRLYNSPLHF